Listed below are T cell receptor beta chains from one sample, sequenced in a study of blood T cell repertoires in COVID-19. Assay used: immunoSEQ multiplex PCR; TCRdb lists only in-frame clones, some missing. The sample holds 99,000 or so clones, about 86% seen once. Sequencing was done on a sample of peripheral blood. The receptors come from an elderly woman with active or convalescent COVID-19. The CDR3 runs from the conserved cysteine through the conserved F or W. The order of the fields is D gene, J gene, V gene, clone size, CDR3 DNA, CDR3 protein. A D gene is named only where the DNA matches it firmly. Not every row has a clone size; where given, it reads once, few, many or a size class.

>TRBD2|TRBJ2-5|TRBV7-6|once
TGTGCCAGCAGCTTAGCGTCGGGAGGAGGCCCTGAGACCCAGTACTTC
CASSLASGGGPETQYF
>-|TRBJ2-5|TRBV9|-
TGTGCCAGCAGGAGGGGGGAGGGCCTTACCGAGACCCAGTACTTC
CASRRGEGLTETQYF
>-|TRBJ2-3|TRBV5-1|-
TGCGCCAGCAGCTCGGAGGAGTTTACGCAGTATTTT
CASSSEEFTQYF
>TRBD2|TRBJ2-3|TRBV5-4|-
TGTGCCAGCAGCCTGACTAGCGGGAGAGATACGCAGTATTTT
CASSLTSGRDTQYF
>TRBD2|TRBJ2-1|TRBV6-5|-
TGTGCCAGCAGTTTGGGACTAGCGGGAATGAATGAGCAGTTCTTC
CASSLGLAGMNEQFF
>-|TRBJ1-2|TRBV6-4|few
TGTGCCAGCAGTGCCACCACGGGGGGGACGGGCGGCTATGGCTACACCTTC
CASSATTGGTGGYGYTF
>-|TRBJ1-1|TRBV7-2|-
TGTGCCAGCAGCTACCCCCTCAGGGGCAGACCGAACACTGAAGCTTTCTTT
CASSYPLRGRPNTEAFF
>-|TRBJ1-5|TRBV3-1/TRBV3-2|once
TGTGCCAGCAGCCAAGATTTAAGACCTCGTCGGAGGCCCCAGCATTTT
CASSQDLRPRRRPQHF
>TRBD2|TRBJ2-1|TRBV27|-
TGTGCCAGCAGTTTATATAGCGGGAGGGGGGGCAATGAGCAGTTCTTC
CASSLYSGRGGNEQFF
>-|TRBJ1-2|TRBV5-6|-
TGTGCCAGCAGCTCCAAAACAGGGAGCTATGGCTACACCTTC
CASSSKTGSYGYTF
>TRBD1|TRBJ2-3|TRBV28|few
TGTGCCAGCAGTGGTGCAGGGGGTCCAGATACGCAGTATTTT
CASSGAGGPDTQYF
>TRBD1|TRBJ1-3|TRBV6-2/TRBV6-3|-
TGTGCCAGCAGTTACTCTGGCAGGGGGTACACCATATATTTT
CASSYSGRGYTIYF
>-|TRBJ2-5|TRBV18|-
TGTGCCAGCTCACCAAGAGCTTCAACTAACCAAGAGACCCAGTACTTC
CASSPRASTNQETQYF
>TRBD1|TRBJ1-5|TRBV27|-
TGTGCCAGCAGTGACGGCAGGGGGTATCAGCCCCAGCATTTT
CASSDGRGYQPQHF
>-|TRBJ1-1|TRBV10-3|-
TGTGCCATCGATAAGGGGGAAGGTAACACTGAAGCTTTCTTT
CAIDKGEGNTEAFF
>-|TRBJ1-1|TRBV12-3/TRBV12-4|few
TGTGCCAGCAGTGAGACAGGACGCACTGAAGCTTTCTTT
CASSETGRTEAFF
>-|TRBJ1-1|TRBV3-1/TRBV3-2|-
TGTGCCAGCAGCCCGACTGCGTTTCTGGGCACTGAAGCTTTCTTT
CASSPTAFLGTEAFF
>TRBD1|TRBJ1-2|TRBV30|-
TGTGCCTGGAGTGCGGGACAGGGAAACTATGGCTACACCTTC
CAWSAGQGNYGYTF
>-|TRBJ2-7|TRBV5-6|-
TGTGCCAGCAGCTTGGAATCGGGCTACGAGCAGTACTTC
CASSLESGYEQYF
>TRBD1|TRBJ1-1|TRBV12-3/TRBV12-4|-
TGTGCCAGCAGTCCCCAGGGGGCGGCTGAAGCTTTCTTT
CASSPQGAAEAFF
>TRBD1|TRBJ1-1|TRBV19|-
TGTGCCAGCGGTGACAGGGTAAGGAGCCTGAACACTGAAGCTTTCTTT
CASGDRVRSLNTEAFF
>TRBD1|TRBJ2-5|TRBV7-9|-
TGTGCCAGCAGCCCGACAGGGGTAAAGACCCAGTACTTC
CASSPTGVKTQYF
>-|TRBJ2-7|TRBV5-1|-
TGCGCCAGCAGCTTAGCAGGGGGGGAGCAGTACTTC
CASSLAGGEQYF
>-|TRBJ2-1|TRBV19|-
TGTGCCAGTAGAGCCGACTACAATGAGCAGTTCTTC
CASRADYNEQFF
>-|TRBJ2-1|TRBV27|-
TGTGCCAGCAGACCGGGGACAAACTCCTACAATGAGCAGTTCTTC
CASRPGTNSYNEQFF
>-|TRBJ1-1|TRBV6-5|-
TGTGCCAGCAGTTACTCGAGGGTGTACACTGAAGCTTTCTTT
CASSYSRVYTEAFF
>TRBD1|TRBJ1-1|TRBV19|-
TGTGCCAGTAGGCGACAGGGATTCACTGAAGCTTTCTTT
CASRRQGFTEAFF
>TRBD1|TRBJ1-4|TRBV5-8|-
TGTGCCAGCAGCCTGGGACAGGGGATCGGAAAACTGTTTTTT
CASSLGQGIGKLFF
>-|TRBJ2-5|TRBV14|-
TGTGCCAGCAGCCAATTGGGCCACGCAGGGAACCAAGAGACCCAGTACTTC
CASSQLGHAGNQETQYF
>-|TRBJ1-4|TRBV18|-
TGTGCCAGCTCACCACGTTCGGGACAAACCAATGAAAAACTGTTTTTT
CASSPRSGQTNEKLFF
>-|TRBJ1-1|TRBV27|-
TGTGCCAGCACGCCGACAGCTTTTAACACTGAAGCTTTCTTT
CASTPTAFNTEAFF
>TRBD2|TRBJ2-3|TRBV18|few
TGTGCCAGCTCACCGTGGACTAGCGGGGGCCACAGTCCGCAGTATTTT
CASSPWTSGGHSPQYF
>-|TRBJ1-2|TRBV28|-
TGTGCCAGCAGTTCAGGGGCCTCTATCTATGGCTACACCTTC
CASSSGASIYGYTF
>-|TRBJ2-5|TRBV7-2|-
TGTGCCAGCAGCTCCTCAGAGACCCAGTACTTC
CASSSSETQYF
>TRBD2|TRBJ2-2|TRBV4-3|-
TGCGCCAGCAGCCAAAGTCTCCTAACTAGCGGGAGAAGGGGCGGGGAGCTGTTTTTT
CASSQSLLTSGRRGGELFF
>TRBD1|TRBJ1-3|TRBV10-3|-
TGTGCCATCAGTGCACAGGGGACGGTCAGAAACACCATATATTTT
CAISAQGTVRNTIYF
>-|TRBJ1-3|TRBV2|-
TGTGCCAGCAGTCTGCAGGGTTTTTCTGGAAACACCATATATTTT
CASSLQGFSGNTIYF
>TRBD1|TRBJ2-7|TRBV6-6|-
TGTGCCAGCAGTTTCGGACAGGGGGGATACGAGCAGTACTTC
CASSFGQGGYEQYF
>TRBD1|TRBJ1-2|TRBV28|-
TGTGCCAGCAGTTCCCAACAGGGGGCGCATTATGGCTACACCTTC
CASSSQQGAHYGYTF
>-|TRBJ1-1|TRBV7-9|-
TGTGCCAGCAGCTTACTTTCCGGGGACACTGAAGCTTTCTTT
CASSLLSGDTEAFF